A selection of T cell receptor beta chains follows, all from one sample in a study of blood T cells in healthy people across ages. TCRdb ran MiXCR on the 5' RACE reads and lists one entry per CDR3 protein. The table has 650,000 to 1,000,000 distinct CDR3 sequences, 35% to 60% seen once. The sequencing input was blood. The receptors shown here come from a man of 80 years or more in good health. The CDR3 runs from the conserved cysteine through the conserved F or W. Fields, in order: V gene, CDR3 length, J gene, CDR3 protein.

TRBV30	15	TRBJ2-1	CAWSAGTSGYNEQFF
TRBV28	16	TRBJ2-6	CASSFPTGSGANVLTF
TRBV5-1	18	TRBJ2-1	CASSSTSPFLSSYNEQFF
TRBV7-2	15	TRBJ2-3	CASKWTSGGTDTQYF
TRBV5-1	15	TRBJ2-2	CASSTDRGDTGELFF
TRBV29-1	13	TRBJ2-3	CSVRGGNTDTQYF
TRBV7-2	13	TRBJ1-2	CASSTRLVYGYTF
TRBV20-1	15	TRBJ2-1	CSATKSGLSYNEQFF
TRBV7-2	16	TRBJ2-3	CASSLDGGAHTDTQYF
TRBV10-2	15	TRBJ2-7	CASSRGQGPSYEQYF
TRBV6-1	17	TRBJ2-1	CASSEDLGQIAYNEQFF
TRBV5-1	14	TRBJ2-7	CASSATGELYEQYF
TRBV20-1	15	TRBJ2-3	CSARSSGANTDTQYF
TRBV11-3	15	TRBJ1-1	CASSSNPRQNTEAFF
TRBV12-3/TRBV12-4	15	TRBJ2-5	CASSFGETGGETQYF
TRBV4-2	14	.	CASSQDSSNDEQYF
TRBV24-1	16	TRBJ2-1	CATEGTSGRNYNEQFF
TRBV7-8	15	TRBJ1-1	CASSLAIRGSTEAFF
TRBV28	17	TRBJ2-4	CASSPSTGVLAKNIQYF
TRBV2	10	TRBJ2-1	CASMDFEQFF
TRBV11-1	15	TRBJ2-5	CASSTSGAGFNEQYF
TRBV29-1	17	TRBJ2-1	CSVEDLLGGRASNEQFF
TRBV20-1	13	TRBJ2-6	CSATVSGANVLTF
TRBV20-1	16	TRBJ2-5	CSAGASGRAAQETQYF
TRBV5-1	14	TRBJ1-2	CASSLDQGDYGYTF
TRBV5-1	15	TRBJ2-1	CASSWGVAGGNEQFF
TRBV6-1	15	TRBJ2-7	CASSEAYDSSYEQYF
TRBV14	16	TRBJ1-1	CASSQAAGSTDTEAFF